Below are 6 T cell receptor beta chains sequenced from a single sample in a study of T cells in Graves' hyperthyroidism and ophthalmopathy. RNA transcripts yielded amplified TCR beta CDR3 regions. RT-PCR in the first round (using the HTBI primer set) targeted the TCR CDR3. MiXCR, applied by TCRdb to the multiplex PCR reads, yields one record per CDR3 protein. The sample includes a few hundred thousand distinct CDR3 sequences, less than 25% seen only once; the top ten take more than 20%. Sequenced: blood. Source of these receptors: a man between 18 and 29 years old with Graves' hyperthyroidism.

In its sample, this clonotype was seen many times. The chain links TRBV2 to TRBJ1-1; D unresolved. This CDR3 has 9 amino acids. V was trimmed by 11 bases and J by 4 bases, leaving 5 bases between them. CDR1 and CDR2 (germline): SNHLY, FYNNEI. CDR3 nucleotides: TGTGCCCTCCGCACTGAAGCTTTCTTT. This codes for CALRTEAFF.

The chain uses TRBV30 and TRBJ1-5, with a weak D call TRBD1 (5 bases). Per the germline V gene, CDR1 is GTSNPN and CDR2 is SVGIG (reference sequence). Trimming removed 1 base from V and 5 bases from J, with 12 bases in between. This CDR3 has 14 amino acids. This CDR3 reads CAWSGVRGDQPQHF. The CDR3 bases are TGTGCCTGGAGTGGAGTTCGGGGGGATCAGCCCCAGCATTTT.

This clonotype was observed many times. The chain uses TRBV12-3 or TRBV12-4 and TRBJ2-7; maybe TRBD1 (5 bases). The CDR3 consists of 15 residues. Trimming took off 6 bases at V and 5 bases at J, with 20 bases between the two ends. The CDR3 sequence: CASSPARAGLHEQYF. In nucleotides, the CDR3 is TGTGCCAGCAGCCCGGCCAGAGCAGGGCTCCACGAGCAGTACTTC.

At least ten counts were recorded for this clonotype. The V call is TRBV29-1, the J call TRBJ1-1; D not resolved. The CDR3 spans 15 residues. Germline V gives CDR1 SQVTM, CDR2 ANQGSEA. V lost 1 base, J lost 4 bases, and 16 bases lay in between. The CDR3 sequence is CSVEAYPPGGTEAFF. The CDR3 nucleotides are TGCAGCGTTGAAGCCTACCCCCCCGGCGGCACTGAAGCTTTCTTT.

This clonotype has more than one count but fewer than ten. This may come from a read error, since a much larger clone is one base off. The J gene is TRBJ2-5, the V gene TRBV28; maybe TRBD1 (6 bases). This CDR3 has 13 amino acids. The germline CDR1 and CDR2 sequences are MDHEN and SYDVKM. CDR3 sequence (DNA): TGTGCCAGCAGTTCTGGACAGACAGAGACCAAGTACTTC. Protein product: CASSSGQTETKYF.

This clonotype was observed many times. The rearrangement uses TRBV12-5 and TRBJ2-5, with D possibly matching TRBD1 (6 bases). The ends were cut back, 6 bases at V and 5 bases at J, with 13 bases in the middle. The CDR3 is 13 residues long. Germline CDR1 reads LGHNT; CDR2 reads FRNRAP. The CDR3 here is CASGQTGAETQYF. Written as DNA, the CDR3 is TGTGCTAGTGGCCAGACAGGTGCCGAGACCCAGTACTTC.